The present TCR beta chain was sequenced within a study of beta chain features in type 1 diabetes. J was trimmed by 1 base and V by 4 bases; bases with no gene match: 1. CDR3 size: 14 residues. Germline CDR1 reads SQVTM; CDR2 reads ANQGSEA. Whole-study results and caveats: Type 1 diabetes patients had moderately but significantly shorter TCRB CDR3s in all four CD4+ subsets.

Every isolated RNA sample was fully reverse transcribed, so sequencing captured expressed TCRB transcripts. Only in-frame clones appear in the TCRdb table, and some are missing; sequencing was by immunoSEQ multiplex PCR. The sample contains about 120,000 clones, 16% of which appear only once. Markers CD45RO/CCR7/CD25/CD127/CD95/CD27 served to sort CD4+ naive, central memory, regulatory and stem cell-like memory cells. On this clone: Its target is unknown.

Sample: central memory CD4+ T cells from blood. The chain carries TRBV29-1 and TRBJ2-2; 9 bases match TRBD1. The source is a man aged 25 to 40 with type 1 diabetes. CDR3 nucleotides: TGCAGCGTTGGGGACAGGGAGAACACCGGGGAGCTGTTTTTT. This codes for CSVGDRENTGELFF.